The sequence of this T cell receptor beta chain was determined in a study of control samples from healthy donors and cancer patients. Germline assignment: CDR1 SNHLY and CDR2 FYNNEI. This CDR3 has 14 residues. V dropped 6 bases and J dropped 1; count of bases not matched to a gene: 5. The data were produced by immunoSEQ multiplex PCR, yet TCRdb's version contains in-frame clones alone and is incomplete. This sample has about 83,000 clones; about nine tenths occur once, and the top ten carry approximately 15%. The sequenced material came from blood. The gene calls are TRBV2 and TRBJ1-1, with 7 nucleotides matching TRBD1. The receptor was isolated from a middle-aged man in good health. This CDR3 is CASRQGEANTEAFF. CDR3 DNA: TGTGCCAGCAGGCAGGGGGAGGCGAACACTGAAGCTTTCTTT.